Here is one T cell receptor (beta chain) with its context. Its target is not known. The sample belongs to a study of PD-1 blockade in classical Hodgkin lymphoma. General observations from the study: Complete responders possessed baseline diversity comparable to newly diagnosed patients. When nivolumab was started under 1 year after ASCT, patients were excluded. The repertoire differences lack a defined cause, possibly disease activity or prior therapy.

Profiling relied on immunoSEQ multiplex PCR, and the TCRdb table lists in-frame clones only, not all of them. This table has 20,000 to 30,000 clones, roughly 80% appearing once. Relapses following autologous stem cell transplantation were seen in all patients, with brentuximab vedotin exposure varying. Progressive disease, partial response or complete response was each patient's best response. The V gene end was trimmed by 3 bases and the J gene end by 3 bases; junction bases not matched to a gene: 5. CDR1 is MDHEN and CDR2 is SYDVKM in the germline V gene. This CDR3 contains 17 residues. This clonotype was obtained from a human donor with classical Hodgkin lymphoma. The specimen comprised peripheral blood mononuclear cells (PBMCs), sampled before the second cycle of nivolumab. The chain links TRBV28 to TRBJ2-2; 12 bases fit TRBD2. The CDR3 here is CASSFPGLAGYTGELFF. The DNA of the CDR3 is TGTGCCAGCAGTTTCCCCGGACTAGCGGGGTACACCGGGGAGCTGTTTTTT.